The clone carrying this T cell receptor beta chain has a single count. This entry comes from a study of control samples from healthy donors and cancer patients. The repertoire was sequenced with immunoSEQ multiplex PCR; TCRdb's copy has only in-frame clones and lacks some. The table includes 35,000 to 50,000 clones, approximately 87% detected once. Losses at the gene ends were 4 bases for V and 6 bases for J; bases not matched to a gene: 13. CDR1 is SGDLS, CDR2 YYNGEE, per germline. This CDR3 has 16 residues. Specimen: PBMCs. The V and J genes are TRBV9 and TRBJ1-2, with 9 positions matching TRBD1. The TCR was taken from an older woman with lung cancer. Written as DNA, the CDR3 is TGTGCCAGCAGCTCCTCTACCGGGACAGGGCCTGATGGCTACACCTTC. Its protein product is CASSSSTGTGPDGYTF.